This TCR beta chain was obtained from a study of post-analysis software for immune sequencing data. Study-wide background: Included among the disease courses, which were recorded for the cohort, were relapsing-remitting, secondary progressive and progressive-relapsing multiple sclerosis.

cDNA libraries for TCR beta contained unique molecular identifiers. A few hundred thousand cDNA molecules were obtained from roughly 0.93 to 9.6 million T cells. One entry per CDR3 protein results from TCRdb running MiXCR on the PCR reads. The sample contains about 810,000 distinct CDR3 sequences, 53% of which appear only once. Overall study findings and caveats: Patients used about five TRBV segments, including TRBV5-6, TRBV5-1 and TRBV20-1, more often than controls. Relative to controls, patients with multiple sclerosis showed significantly lower normalized Chao1 diversity.

V lost 5 bases to trimming and J lost 5 bases; unmatched junction nucleotides: 11. In germline, CDR1 is DFQATT, CDR2 SNEGSKA (reference sequence). The CDR3 length is 15 residues. This clonotype was seen a single time. Its antigen is currently unknown. This sequence originates from a girl between 5 and 17 years old with multiple sclerosis. V gene TRBV20-1 combines with J gene TRBJ2-1; 8 bases agree with TRBD2. What was sequenced was blood. CDR3 coding DNA: TGCAGTGCTTTGAAGCGGGAGCGTTACGACAATGAGCAGTTCTTC. Protein: CSALKRERYDNEQFF.